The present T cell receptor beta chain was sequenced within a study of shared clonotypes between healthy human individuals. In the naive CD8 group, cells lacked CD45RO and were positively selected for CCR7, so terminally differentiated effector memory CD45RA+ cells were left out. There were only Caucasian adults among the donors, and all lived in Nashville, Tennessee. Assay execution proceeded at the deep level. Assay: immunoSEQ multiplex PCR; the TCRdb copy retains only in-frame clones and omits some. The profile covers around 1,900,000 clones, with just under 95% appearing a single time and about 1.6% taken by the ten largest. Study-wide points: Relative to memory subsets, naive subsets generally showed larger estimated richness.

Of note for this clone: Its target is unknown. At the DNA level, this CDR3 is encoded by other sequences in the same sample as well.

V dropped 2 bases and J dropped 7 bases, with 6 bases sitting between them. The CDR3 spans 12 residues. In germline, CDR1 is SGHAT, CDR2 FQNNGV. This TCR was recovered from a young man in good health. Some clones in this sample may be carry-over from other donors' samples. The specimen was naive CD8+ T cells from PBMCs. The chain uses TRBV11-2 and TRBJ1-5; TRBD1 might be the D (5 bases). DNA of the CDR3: TGTGCCAGCAGCTTACCAGGGCAGCCCCAGCATTTT. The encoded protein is CASSLPGQPQHF.